The 20 T cell receptor beta chains in this list originate from one sample, sequenced in a study of CD8 T cells in Susac syndrome. About 0.45 to 1 ug RNA was reverse transcribed with random hexamers. TCRdb reprocessed the immunoSEQ multiplex PCR reads with MiXCR, giving one entry per CDR3 protein. Here the sample spans about 120,000 distinct CDR3 sequences, over 90% being singletons. Material: CD4+ T cells from PBMCs. All receptors derive from a human donor with Susac syndrome.

The rearrangement links TRBV5-1 to TRBJ2-3; D gene uncertain. V was trimmed by 1 base and J by 0 bases, leaving 6 bases between them. CDR1 and CDR2 from the germline V gene are SGHRS and YFSETQ. CDR3 length: 14 amino acids. CDR3 coding DNA: TGCGCCAGCAGCTTGAGAATTAGCACAGATACGCAGTATTTT. It is translated as CASSLRISTDTQYF.

Written as DNA, the CDR3 is TGTGCCTGGAGCCCTAAAGGAGGGATGGAGACCCAGTACTTC. Translating it yields CAWSPKGGMETQYF. V usage is TRBV30 and J usage is TRBJ2-5; tentative D call: TRBD2 (6 bases). The V end lost 3 bases, the J end lost 5 bases, and 16 bases lay between the germline ends. The germline gives CDR1 GTSNPN, CDR2 SVGIG (reference sequence). The CDR3 is 14 amino acids.

This chain uses TRBV7-9 with TRBJ2-7, with a tentative D call TRBD2 (5 bases). Germline V gene data show CDR1 as SEHNR and CDR2 as FQNEAQ (reference sequence). V was clipped by 1 base and J by 4 bases, with 11 bases between them. The CDR3 has 14 amino acids. Here the CDR3 DNA reads TGTGCCAGCAGCTTAGTTGTTTCGGGATACGAGCAGTACTTC. Translated, it gives CASSLVVSGYEQYF.

The rearrangement uses TRBV7-2 and TRBJ2-2; no firm D call. The CDR3 is made up of 14 amino acids. Germline lookup yields CDR1 SGHTA and CDR2 FQGNSA. V was cut by 6 bases and J by 6 bases, with 14 bases left in between. This CDR3 is CASRSQGRSGELFF. The CDR3 nucleotides are TGTGCCAGCAGGTCACAAGGGCGGTCCGGGGAGCTGTTTTTT.

This clonotype was recorded only once. The rearrangement uses TRBV21-1 and TRBJ2-5; the D call of TRBD1 is as the table states it, not checked on the DNA. TRBV21-1 is tagged as a pseudogene. The CDR3 length is 12 residues. The CDR3 DNA follows: TGTGCCAGCAGCAAGAGGGACAGGGACCAGTACTTC. Amino acid sequence: CASSKRDRDQYF.

This chain connects TRBV5-1 to TRBJ1-1; perhaps TRBD1 as D (6 bases). The CDR3 is 13 amino acids. The germline V and J ends were trimmed by 0 bases and 6 bases, with 9 bases remaining between them. Germline CDR1 reads SGHRS; CDR2 reads YFSETQ. The CDR3 is CASSLAGQSEAFF. The CDR3, as DNA: TGCGCCAGCAGCTTGGCTGGACAGTCTGAAGCTTTCTTT. Using reference TRBV5-1 and TRBJ1-1 for the parts outside the CDR3, the full variable domain is KAGVTQTPRYLIKTRGQQVTLSCSPISGHRSVSWYQQTPGQGLQFLFEYFSETQRNKGNFPGRFSGRQFSNSRSEMNVSTLELGDSALYLCASSLAGQSEAFFGQGTRLTVV.

This sequence joins TRBV11-1 and TRBJ2-2, with TRBD1 matching over 9 bases. Germline trimming cut 6 bases from V and 4 bases from J; bases unmatched to any gene: 9. Germline loops: CDR1 SGHAT, CDR2 FQDESV (reference sequence). CDR3 length equals 16 residues. The CDR3: CASRRTGTGITGELFF. CDR3 nucleotide sequence: TGTGCCAGCAGACGAACCGGGACAGGGATCACCGGGGAGCTGTTTTTT.

The chain uses TRBV5-6 and TRBJ2-7; TRBD1 aligns across 7 bases. This CDR3 contains 14 residues. Germline V gives CDR1 SGHDT, CDR2 YYEEEE. The trim removed 4 bases at V and 1 base at J, leaving 5 bases unmatched. The CDR3 is CASSLRDRSYEQYF. CDR3 nucleotides: TGTGCCAGCAGCCTACGGGACAGATCCTACGAGCAGTACTTC.

This chain uses TRBV12-3 or TRBV12-4 with TRBJ2-1; D is possibly TRBD2 (6 bases). The CDR3 is made up of 11 amino acids. V lost 1 base and J lost 15, with 10 bases in between. The CDR3 is CASSLGSGGFF. The CDR3 bases are TGTGCCAGCAGTTTAGGTTCCGGGGGGTTCTTC.

This rearrangement joins TRBV12-3 or TRBV12-4 to TRBJ1-5, with a possible D match to TRBD1 (5 bases). V dropped 1 base and J dropped 3 bases, with 10 bases sitting between them. The CDR3 consists of 15 residues. The CDR3 reads CASSLGGALNQPQHF. The CDR3, as DNA: TGTGCCAGCAGTTTAGGCGGGGCCCTCAATCAGCCCCAGCATTTT.

This chain links TRBV30 with TRBJ1-2; D remains unclear. V was trimmed by 2 bases and J by 4 bases, leaving 8 bases between them. CDR1 is GTSNPN, CDR2 SVGIG, per germline (reference sequence). The CDR3 runs 12 residues. CDR3 sequence (DNA): TGTGCCTGGAGTAGGGAGTCCTATGGCTACACCTTC. Amino acids: CAWSRESYGYTF.

The chain is built from TRBV12-3 or TRBV12-4 and TRBJ2-5; no firm D call. The CDR3 totals 14 residues. Trimming removed 1 base at V and 5 bases at J, with 11 bases between. For the CDR3, the DNA is TGTGCCAGCAGTTTAGTGTCACAAGGGGAGACCCAGTACTTC. This encodes CASSLVSQGETQYF.

This chain links TRBV7-9 with TRBJ2-1, with TRBD1 matching over 8 bases. This CDR3 has 12 amino acids. Germline V gene sequence: CDR1 SEHNR, CDR2 FQNEAQ (reference sequence). The V segment lost 5 bases and the J segment 10 bases; nucleotides outside the gene matches: 4. The CDR3 sequence is CASSGRTGEQFF. In nucleotides, the CDR3 is TGTGCCAGCAGCGGGAGGACAGGGGAGCAGTTCTTC.

This chain joins TRBV7-8 and TRBJ1-2; no clear D. Germline loops: CDR1 SGHVS, CDR2 FQNEAQ. The CDR3 covers 15 residues. Trimming pared 1 base from V and 2 bases from J, leaving 11 bases between. Here the CDR3 reads CASSLGVQANYGYTF. DNA for the CDR3: TGTGCCAGCAGCTTAGGTGTGCAGGCAAACTATGGCTACACCTTC.

This clonotype was recorded only once. V is TRBV7-2 and J is TRBJ2-3; a weak D match, TRBD2 (5 bases). Germline V gives CDR1 SGHTA, CDR2 FQGNSA. The V end was cut by 6 bases, the J end by 4 bases, with 14 bases between. The CDR3 extends over 14 amino acids. CDR3 amino acids: CASSFRGRADTQYF. The CDR3 DNA reads as TGTGCCAGCAGTTTCAGAGGGCGGGCAGATACGCAGTATTTT.

The J gene is TRBJ2-2, the V gene TRBV4-1; D may be TRBD2 (6 bases). This CDR3 comprises 13 residues. CDR1 MGHRA and CDR2 YSYEKL come from the germline V gene. Trimming stripped 0 bases from V and 7 bases from J, with 6 bases between. CDR3 sequence (DNA): TGCGCCAGCAGCCAAGAGCGGGGCGGGGAGCTGTTTTTT. Protein sequence: CASSQERGGELFF.

The V and J genes are TRBV14 and TRBJ2-5; a weak D match, TRBD2 (6 bases). The CDR3 length is 17 residues. Trimming removed 0 bases from V and 2 bases from J, with 16 bases in between. CDR1 is SGHDN, CDR2 FVKESK, per germline. The CDR3 spells CASSQDRPQRVQETQYF. Written as DNA, the CDR3 is TGTGCCAGCAGCCAAGATCGACCTCAGCGGGTACAAGAGACCCAGTACTTC.

This clonotype was counted once. The CDR3 is CSARDVRGGIDTQYF. The CDR3 DNA reads as TGCAGTGCTAGAGATGTAAGGGGCGGAATAGATACGCAGTATTTT. The chain combines TRBV20-1 with TRBJ2-3, with D possibly matching TRBD1 (5 bases). V was cut by 0 bases and J by 5 bases, with 15 bases left in between. The CDR3 extends over 15 amino acids. From germline, CDR1 is DFQATT and CDR2 SNEGSKA (reference sequence).

The chain recombines TRBV7-9 with TRBJ2-3; 8 bases fit TRBD2. CDR1 is SEHNR and CDR2 is FQNEAQ in the germline V gene (reference sequence). Trimming at V came to 2 bases and at J to 2 bases, leaving 6 bases not matched to a gene. There are 16 residues in the CDR3. CDR3 sequence (DNA): TGTGCCAGCAGCTTAATGGCGGGAGGTATCACAGATACGCAGTATTTT. Translated, it gives CASSLMAGGITDTQYF.

This rearrangement joins TRBV5-4 to TRBJ2-7; the match to TRBD1 covers 12 bases. The germline CDR1 and CDR2 sequences are SGHNT and YYREEE (reference sequence). CDR3 length: 15 residues. Losses at the gene ends were 4 bases for V and 7 bases for J; bases not matched to a gene: 9. CDR3 residues: CASSPPGQGAREQYF. For the CDR3, the DNA is TGTGCCAGCAGCCCTCCGGGACAGGGGGCGCGAGAGCAGTACTTC.